Listed here are 15 T cell receptor beta chains from one sample, sequenced in a study of blood T cell repertoires in COVID-19. Method: immunoSEQ multiplex PCR; TCRdb's copy keeps in-frame clones and lacks some. The sample lists about 110,000 clones; 60% to 85% were seen once. The sequenced sample was peripheral blood. The receptors were sampled from a man in his sixties or seventies with acute or convalescent COVID-19.

The chain carries TRBV6-5 and TRBJ2-2; 8 nucleotides agree with TRBD2. V dropped 0 bases and J dropped 7; count of bases not matched to a gene: 7. Looked up from germline, CDR1 is MNHEY and CDR2 is SVGAGI. The CDR3 runs to 16 residues. CDR3 DNA sequence: TGTGCCAGCAGTTACTCCGGCGGGGGGAATAGCGGGGAGCTGTTTTTT. Protein: CASSYSGGGNSGELFF.

The CDR3, as DNA: TGTGCCAGCAGTTTCCAACAGGGTACTGAAGCTTTCTTT. This encodes CASSFQQGTEAFF. The chain combines TRBV6-6 with TRBJ1-1; possibly TRBD1 for D (6 bases). CDR3 length: 13 residues. The germline gives CDR1 MNHNY, CDR2 SVGAGI (reference sequence). The V and J ends lost 4 bases and 5 bases respectively, with 11 bases between them.

This rearrangement joins TRBV6-2 or TRBV6-3 to TRBJ2-7; 10 positions match TRBD1. This CDR3 has 15 amino acids. V shed 6 bases and J 6 bases; nucleotides not matched to a gene: 11. Germline-derived CDR1 and CDR2 are MNHEY and SVGEGT. The CDR3 loop reads CASSKTPGTGVEQYF. The CDR3 nucleotides read TGTGCCAGCAGCAAGACCCCCGGGACAGGGGTCGAGCAGTACTTC.

The genes are TRBV7-9 and TRBJ2-3, with 13 bases matching TRBD2. The CDR3 sequence is 16 residues long. V shed 5 bases and J 3 bases; nucleotides not matched to a gene: 5. Germline V gene data show CDR1 as SEHNR and CDR2 as FQNEAQ (reference sequence). CDR3 amino acids: CASSPPGLAGTDTQYF. As DNA, the CDR3 is TGTGCCAGCAGCCCCCCGGGACTAGCGGGGACAGATACGCAGTATTTT.

The genes are TRBV7-3 and TRBJ2-7; the D gene is possibly TRBD2 (6 bases). CDR1 SGHTA and CDR2 FQGTGA come from the germline V gene. The CDR3 length is 15 residues. V was pared by 5 bases and J by 5 bases, with 19 bases between. CDR3 DNA: TGTGCCAGCAGCGGGGGGATCTTTCAGAGGGACGAGCAGTACTTC. This encodes CASSGGIFQRDEQYF.

This clone was seen a handful of times. J is TRBJ1-1 and V is TRBV6-6, with D uncertain. This CDR3 comprises 11 residues. V lost 10 bases to trimming and J lost 4 bases, with 10 bases between them. Germline CDR1 is MNHNY and CDR2 is SVGAGI (reference sequence). The CDR3 region is CATGVSTEAFF. CDR3 in DNA: TGTGCCACCGGAGTTAGCACTGAAGCTTTCTTT.

V usage is TRBV29-1 and J usage is TRBJ1-5, with TRBD1 matching over 9 bases. Germline CDR1 and CDR2: SQVTM and ANQGSEA. Losses at the gene ends were 4 bases for V and 4 bases for J; bases not matched to a gene: 8. This CDR3 spans 15 amino acids. The CDR3 is CSVGTGTGKNQPQHF. The CDR3 region has the DNA TGCAGCGTTGGGACCGGGACAGGGAAAAATCAGCCCCAGCATTTT.

Concerning this clone itself: Other nucleotide sequences in the sample specify the same CDR3. The chain is built from TRBV6-5 and TRBJ1-2; 7 nucleotides line up with TRBD1. Germline V gene sequence: CDR1 MNHEY, CDR2 SVGAGI. CDR3 length: 13 residues. Germline trimming cut 2 bases from V and 6 bases from J; bases unmatched to any gene: 3. DNA of the CDR3: TGTGCCAGCAGTTACGGGCAGGGGGATGGCTACACCTTC. Translation: CASSYGQGDGYTF.

The chain carries TRBV5-6 and TRBJ1-4, with D perhaps TRBD1 (5 bases). The CDR3 loop spans 14 amino acids. With 4 bases removed from V and 7 bases from J, the gap between germline ends came to 14 bases. Germline CDR1 reads SGHDT; CDR2 reads YYEEEE. In DNA form, the CDR3 reads TGTGCCAGCAGCGAGCAGGGTTTACGTGAAAAACTGTTTTTT. Protein sequence: CASSEQGLREKLFF.

The chain carries TRBV9 and TRBJ2-3, with 7 bases lining up with TRBD2. The V segment lost 0 bases and the J segment 2 bases; nucleotides outside the gene matches: 6. The CDR3 runs to 16 residues. From germline, CDR1 is SGDLS and CDR2 YYNGEE. CDR3 nucleotide sequence: TGTGCCAGCAGCGTAGTGGCTAGCGGCCCCACAGATACGCAGTATTTT. Translating it yields CASSVVASGPTDTQYF. The variable domain in full, completed from reference TRBV9 and TRBJ2-3, reads DSGVTQTPKHLITATGQRVTLRCSPRSGDLSVYWYQQSLDQGLQFLIQYYNGEERAKGNILERFSAQQFPDLHSELNLSSLELGDSALYFCASSVVASGPTDTQYFGPGTRLTVL.

As concerns this clone: The germline gene is not matched at one end of the junction; a read error may be the cause. The chain carries TRBV7-7 and TRBJ1-5; perhaps TRBD1 as D (6 bases). CDR1 is SSHAT and CDR2 is FNYEAQ in the germline V gene (reference sequence). The CDR3 contains 22 residues. The CDR3 region is CASSLSFGLGRGSDHSNQPQHF. Written as DNA, the CDR3 is TGTGCTAGCAGCTTATCCTTTGGTTTGGGTAGGGGGTCAGATCATAGCAATCAGCCCCAGCATTTT.

This chain joins TRBV7-2 and TRBJ2-5, with 10 bases lining up with TRBD2. CDR1 and CDR2 (germline): SGHTA, FQGNSA. V dropped 1 base and J dropped 2; count of bases not matched to a gene: 4. The CDR3 contains 16 residues. The CDR3 sequence is CASSLGLAGAQETQYF. CDR3 sequence (DNA): TGTGCCAGCAGCTTAGGGCTAGCGGGGGCTCAAGAGACCCAGTACTTC.

The V gene is TRBV25-1, the J gene TRBJ2-5; D not certain. Per germline, CDR1 MGHDK and CDR2 SYGVNS. The CDR3 length is 14 residues. V was trimmed by 2 bases and J by 1 base, leaving 8 bases between them. This chain's CDR3 is CASSEDNLQETQYF. Here the CDR3 DNA reads TGTGCCAGCAGTGAAGACAACCTCCAAGAGACCCAGTACTTC.

The chain joins TRBV19 to TRBJ2-6, with 8 bases fitting TRBD1. The CDR3 has 17 residues. Germline V gene lookup returns CDR1 LNHDA and CDR2 SQIVND (reference sequence). J gave up 0 bases and V 4 bases, and 5 bases lay outside the gene matches. The CDR3: CASSKTGDPSGANVLTF. The CDR3 DNA reads TGTGCCAGTAGTAAGACAGGGGACCCCTCTGGGGCCAACGTCCTGACTTTC.

The V gene is TRBV3-1 (or the pseudogene TRBV3-2), the J gene TRBJ2-5, with D possibly matching TRBD2 (6 bases). The CDR3 totals 14 residues. Germline V gene sequence: CDR1 LGHDT, CDR2 YNNKEL (reference sequence). V lost 0 bases and J 5 bases, leaving 10 bases between the germline ends. This CDR3 reads CASSQDERGETQYF. The CDR3 bases are TGTGCCAGCAGCCAAGATGAACGGGGGGAGACCCAGTACTTC.